What follows are 22 T cell receptor beta chains derived from one specimen sequenced in a study of shared clonotypes between healthy human individuals. Profiling relied on immunoSEQ multiplex PCR, and the TCRdb table lists in-frame clones only, not all of them. The sample holds 1,400,000 or so clones; approximately 98.5% are singletons and the top ten take approximately 0.38%. Input material: naive CD4+ T cells sorted from blood. Described subset: CD45RA+ positively selected. The source is a man under 40 in good health.

The chain couples TRBV11-2 to TRBJ2-2, with D uncertain. CDR3 length: 16 residues. Trimming took off 1 base at V and 2 bases at J, with 11 bases between the two ends. Germline V gene sequence: CDR1 SGHAT, CDR2 FQNNGV. The CDR3 protein is CASSLVTALNTGELFF. The CDR3, as DNA: TGTGCCAGCAGCTTAGTAACGGCGTTAAACACCGGGGAGCTGTTTTTT.

The chain joins TRBV5-1 to TRBJ2-1; 14 positions match TRBD2. After removal of 6 bases from V and 9 bases from J, the junction contained 8 bases not matched to a gene. Germline V CDR1 and CDR2: SGHRS, YFSETQ. This CDR3 spans 15 amino acids. The DNA for the CDR3 is TGCGCCAGCACTATGGGACTAGCGGGAGTTGGTGAGCAGTTCTTC. Protein sequence: CASTMGLAGVGEQFF. Filled out from reference TRBV5-1 and TRBJ2-1, the complete variable domain reads KAGVTQTPRYLIKTRGQQVTLSCSPISGHRSVSWYQQTPGQGLQFLFEYFSETQRNKGNFPGRFSGRQFSNSRSEMNVSTLELGDSALYLCASTMGLAGVGEQFFGPGTRLTVL.

The chain employs TRBV28 and TRBJ2-6, with D tentatively TRBD2 (7 bases). The CDR3 covers 19 residues. Germline V gives CDR1 MDHEN, CDR2 SYDVKM. Trimming removed 6 bases from V and 0 bases from J, with 21 bases in between. The CDR3 sequence: CASSTLGGGKNSGANVLTF. The DNA for the CDR3 is TGTGCCAGCAGCACCCTAGGGGGAGGGAAGAACTCTGGGGCCAACGTCCTGACTTTC.

The chain carries TRBV27 and TRBJ1-5, with no clear D. This CDR3 has 17 amino acids. The germline CDR1 and CDR2 sequences are MNHEY and SMNVEV (reference sequence). Between the trimmed V and J ends, which lost 5 bases and 0 bases, there was a span of 17 bases. The CDR3 is CASSGAAEPYSNQPQHF. The CDR3 DNA is TGTGCCAGCAGTGGTGCGGCGGAACCTTATAGCAATCAGCCCCAGCATTTT.

The chain uses TRBV4-3 and TRBJ2-7; 10 positions match TRBD1. Germline loops: CDR1 LGHNA, CDR2 YSLEER. This CDR3 contains 14 residues. J was trimmed by 2 bases and V by 4 bases; bases with no gene match: 2. This chain's CDR3 is CASSLGTGAYEQYF. The CDR3 nucleotides read TGCGCCAGCAGCCTAGGGACAGGGGCCTACGAGCAGTACTTC.

V is TRBV7-9 and J is TRBJ2-7; D not certain. V was shortened by 2 bases and J by 4 bases, with 12 bases between the two germline ends. The V gene's germline CDR1 is SEHNR and CDR2 FQNEAQ (reference sequence). CDR3 length: 14 amino acids. The CDR3 protein is CASSLNAGRYEQYF. In nucleotides, the CDR3 is TGTGCCAGCAGCTTAAACGCAGGACGGTACGAGCAGTACTTC. Using reference TRBV7-9 and TRBJ2-7 for the parts outside the CDR3, the full variable domain is DTGVSQNPRHKITKRGQNVTFRCDPISEHNRLYWYRQTLGQGPEFLTYFQNEAQLEKSRLLSDRFSAERPKGSFSTLEIQRTEQGDSAMYLCASSLNAGRYEQYFGPGTRLTVT.

There are a few counts of this clone. This sequence joins TRBV19 and TRBJ2-7; 7 bases align to TRBD2. Germline loops: CDR1 LNHDA, CDR2 SQIVND (reference sequence). J was trimmed by 0 bases and V by 7 bases; bases with no gene match: 9. The CDR3 loop spans 15 amino acids. This CDR3 is CASKASGLPSYEQYF. The DNA of the CDR3 is TGTGCCAGTAAGGCTAGCGGTCTCCCCTCCTACGAGCAGTACTTC.

The J gene is TRBJ1-5, the V gene TRBV7-2, with unresolved D. The CDR3 is made up of 13 amino acids. The V gene lost 6 bases and the J gene lost 6 bases, with 12 bases spanning the gap. CDR1 SGHTA and CDR2 FQGNSA come from the germline V gene. CDR3 DNA: TGTGCCAGCAGACGTGACTGGGGTCAGCCCCAGCATTTT. Translated: CASRRDWGQPQHF. Based on the CDR3 plus reference TRBV7-2 and TRBJ1-5, the full variable domain is GAGVSQSPSNKVTEKGKDVELRCDPISGHTALYWYRQSLGQGLEFLIYFQGNSAPDKSGLPSDRFSAERTGGSVSTLTIQRTQQEDSAVYLCASRRDWGQPQHFGDGTRLSIL.

In this sample, this clone turned up once. The rearrangement joins TRBV5-5 to TRBJ2-7; D gene ambiguous. With 1 base removed from V and 0 bases from J, the gap between germline ends came to 11 bases. Germline CDR1 and CDR2: SGHKS and YYEKEE (reference sequence). This CDR3 is 15 amino acids long. This CDR3 is CASSLIGGASYEQYF. CDR3 DNA: TGTGCCAGCAGCTTGATCGGCGGTGCCTCCTACGAGCAGTACTTC.

The chain uses TRBV18 and TRBJ2-3; 8 nucleotides line up with TRBD1. This CDR3 contains 19 residues. In germline, CDR1 is KGHSH, CDR2 LQKENI. V dropped 1 base and J dropped 3; count of bases not matched to a gene: 15. CDR3 in amino acids: CASSPLPGAGGDGTDTQYF. As DNA, the CDR3 is TGTGCCAGCTCACCACTCCCGGGGGCAGGGGGCGATGGGACAGATACGCAGTATTTT.

This clone was found once. The rearrangement links TRBV4-1 to TRBJ1-2, with TRBD1 as a possible D gene (5 bases). The CDR3 spans 16 residues. Germline V CDR1 and CDR2: MGHRA, YSYEKL. V lost 1 base and J 4 bases, leaving 16 bases between the germline ends. The CDR3 sequence: CASSQGSGTGLYGYTF. The DNA of the CDR3 is TGCGCCAGCAGCCAAGGGAGCGGTACGGGACTCTATGGCTACACCTTC.

V is TRBV19 and J is TRBJ2-2; 12 nucleotides match TRBD1. The ends lost 4 bases at V and 3 bases at J; junction bases unmatched: 3. The germline V gene has CDR1 LNHDA and CDR2 SQIVND (reference sequence). The CDR3 has 16 amino acids. The CDR3 bases are TGTGCCAGTAGTAAGGGACAGGGGGCATACACCGGGGAGCTGTTTTTT. Translation: CASSKGQGAYTGELFF.

The chain links TRBV28 to TRBJ1-2; no clear D gene. The germline CDR1 and CDR2 sequences are MDHEN and SYDVKM. The CDR3 totals 12 residues. V dropped 6 bases and J dropped 0 bases, with 5 bases sitting between them. CDR3 in amino acids: CASRLANYGYTF. The CDR3 coding sequence is TGTGCCAGCAGACTAGCTAACTATGGCTACACCTTC.

The DNA of the CDR3 is TGTGCCAGCAGCCAGGGCGCTCGACAGGGGGACTATGGCTACACCTTC. Encoded protein: CASSQGARQGDYGYTF. The V call is TRBV4-2, the J call TRBJ1-2, with 9 bases lining up with TRBD1. Trimming cost V 3 bases and J 3 bases; bases outside gene matches: 8. CDR1 is LGHNA and CDR2 is YNFKEQ in the germline V gene. CDR3 length equals 16 residues.

V usage is TRBV5-6 and J usage is TRBJ2-2; no firm D call. The germline gives CDR1 SGHDT, CDR2 YYEEEE. The V and J ends lost 4 bases and 2 bases respectively, with 3 bases between them. The CDR3 runs to 12 residues. The chain's CDR3 is CASSTNTGELFF. Written as DNA, the CDR3 is TGTGCCAGCAGCACCAACACCGGGGAGCTGTTTTTT. The complete variable domain, with remaining parts taken from reference TRBV5-6 and TRBJ2-2, reads DAGVTQSPTHLIKTRGQQVTLRCSPKSGHDTVSWYQQALGQGPQFIFQYYEEEERQRGNFPDRFSGHQFPNYSSELNVNALLLGDSALYLCASSTNTGELFFGEGSRLTVL.

This clone is a singleton in its sample. The chain recombines TRBV5-1 with TRBJ2-5; 7 bases fit TRBD1. The CDR3 has 15 amino acids. V dropped 3 bases and J dropped 1; count of bases not matched to a gene: 6. The germline gives CDR1 SGHRS, CDR2 YFSETQ. The CDR3 sequence is CASSYEDRTQETQYF. The DNA of the CDR3 is TGCGCCAGCAGCTACGAGGACAGGACCCAAGAGACCCAGTACTTC. Drawing the rest from reference TRBV5-1 and TRBJ2-5, the complete variable domain is KAGVTQTPRYLIKTRGQQVTLSCSPISGHRSVSWYQQTPGQGLQFLFEYFSETQRNKGNFPGRFSGRQFSNSRSEMNVSTLELGDSALYLCASSYEDRTQETQYFGPGTRLLVL.

The V and J genes are TRBV19 and TRBJ1-2; 11 nucleotides line up with TRBD1. The CDR3 extends over 17 amino acids. Germline assignment: CDR1 LNHDA and CDR2 SQIVND (reference sequence). The ends lost 6 bases at V and 2 bases at J; junction bases unmatched: 11. The chain's CDR3 is CASRGAGTGGANYGYTF. As DNA, the CDR3 is TGTGCCAGTAGAGGAGCCGGGACAGGGGGAGCCAACTATGGCTACACCTTC. The full variable domain, with the rest looked up from reference TRBV19 and TRBJ1-2, is DGGITQSPKYLFRKEGQNVTLSCEQNLNHDAMYWYRQDPGQGLRLIYYSQIVNDFQKGDIAEGYSVSREKKESFPLTVTSAQKNPTAFYLCASRGAGTGGANYGYTFGSGTRLTVV.

This clone appeared once. This chain joins TRBV6-5 and TRBJ1-1; D call uncertain. This CDR3 contains 13 residues. The V end lost 7 bases, the J end lost 6 bases, and 15 bases lay between the germline ends. Germline lookup yields CDR1 MNHEY and CDR2 SVGAGI. DNA of the CDR3: TGTGCCAGCAATCCCCCGGACCGCTCTGAAGCTTTCTTT. This codes for CASNPPDRSEAFF.

As to this clone: Additional DNA sequences in this sample encode the identical CDR3. J is TRBJ1-2 and V is TRBV14, with a possible D match to TRBD1 (5 bases). The CDR3 is 14 residues long. V lost 0 bases and J lost 5, with 10 bases in between. In germline, CDR1 is SGHDN, CDR2 FVKESK. The CDR3 reads CASSQEGTGYGYTF. CDR3 nucleotides: TGTGCCAGCAGCCAAGAGGGGACGGGGTATGGCTACACCTTC.

Here the CDR3 DNA reads TGTGCCAGCTCCGGGACTAGAAATGAGCAGTTCTTC. It encodes CASSGTRNEQFF. V is TRBV28 and J is TRBJ2-1; 8 nucleotides agree with TRBD2. Germline CDR1 reads MDHEN; CDR2 reads SYDVKM. This CDR3 contains 12 residues. With V trimmed by 8 bases and J by 7 bases, 4 bases remained unmatched.

V and J are TRBV28 and TRBJ1-3; D unclear. Germline CDR1 is MDHEN and CDR2 is SYDVKM. The V gene lost 6 bases and the J gene lost 4 bases, with 13 bases spanning the gap. There are 14 residues in the CDR3. DNA for the CDR3: TGTGCCAGCAGCAGTAGTTTTTCCGGAAACACCATATATTTT. It yields the protein CASSSSFSGNTIYF. Using reference TRBV28 and TRBJ1-3 for the parts outside the CDR3, the full variable domain is DVKVTQSSRYLVKRTGEKVFLECVQDMDHENMFWYRQDPGLGLRLIYFSYDVKMKEKGDIPEGYSVSREKKERFSLILESASTNQTSMYLCASSSSFSGNTIYFGEGSWLTVV.

This chain uses TRBV5-1 with TRBJ1-1, with D unresolved. The V and J ends lost 1 base and 1 base respectively, with 11 bases between them. There are 15 residues in the CDR3. Per germline, CDR1 SGHRS and CDR2 YFSETQ. DNA of the CDR3: TGCGCCAGCAGCTTGACTCGAATGACGAACACTGAAGCTTTCTTT. It codes for CASSLTRMTNTEAFF. The full variable domain, completed using reference TRBV5-1 and TRBJ1-1, is KAGVTQTPRYLIKTRGQQVTLSCSPISGHRSVSWYQQTPGQGLQFLFEYFSETQRNKGNFPGRFSGRQFSNSRSEMNVSTLELGDSALYLCASSLTRMTNTEAFFGQGTRLTVV.